Listed here is a single T cell receptor (beta chain). The CDR3 is made up of 14 amino acids. Germline V lookup: CDR1 LGHDT, CDR2 YNNKEL (reference sequence). V gave up 1 base and J gave up 6 bases, with 13 bases separating them. Original handling: The authors estimated nucleated cell counts from reference gene primer amplification. Some clones are missing from TCRdb's copy, which holds only in-frame ones; the method was immunoSEQ multiplex PCR. V and J calls and clone size are as listed in that table; D and trimming were resolved from the DNA. The sample carries about 42,000 clones, about nine tenths recorded once. These data are taken from a study of blood T cell repertoires in COVID-19. Study-wide context: T cells, B-cell-depleted T cells, or PBMCs supplied cDNA or gDNA.

The source of this sequence is a human donor in a cohort sampled during active COVID-19. The chain has TRBV3-1 (or the pseudogene TRBV3-2) and TRBJ2-7; D possibly corresponds to TRBD1 (5 bases). Sequencing was performed on peripheral blood. Here the CDR3 reads CASSQAWGGREQYF. The DNA of the CDR3 is TGTGCCAGCAGCCAAGCATGGGGCGGCCGCGAGCAGTACTTC.